This T cell receptor (beta chain) was observed in a study of T-cell memory formation after mild COVID-19. This clonotype was picked up a small number of times. What it binds is not known. Notes on the study in general: A second wave expanding day 15 to 37 was CD4+-biased; contracting clones were balanced.

The CDR3 has 13 amino acids. Germline loops: CDR1 SEHNR, CDR2 FQNEAQ (reference sequence). V lost 5 bases, J lost 6 bases, and 14 bases lay in between. TCRdb reanalysed the 5' RACE reads using MiXCR and keeps one entry per CDR3 protein. Among some 600,000 distinct CDR3 sequences listed, about 18% were seen once. This TCR was sampled from an adult woman who had mild COVID-19 (a few samples of this study predate the infection). Cell type and time point are not known. Sequencing used PBMCs or a T cell subset sorted from them (not recorded which). The chain carries TRBV7-9 and TRBJ2-7; D might be TRBD1 or TRBD2, each matching 5 bases. The CDR3 protein is CASSLGPLTEQYF. CDR3 nucleotides: TGTGCCAGCAGCCTGGGACCTCTAACCGAGCAGTACTTC.